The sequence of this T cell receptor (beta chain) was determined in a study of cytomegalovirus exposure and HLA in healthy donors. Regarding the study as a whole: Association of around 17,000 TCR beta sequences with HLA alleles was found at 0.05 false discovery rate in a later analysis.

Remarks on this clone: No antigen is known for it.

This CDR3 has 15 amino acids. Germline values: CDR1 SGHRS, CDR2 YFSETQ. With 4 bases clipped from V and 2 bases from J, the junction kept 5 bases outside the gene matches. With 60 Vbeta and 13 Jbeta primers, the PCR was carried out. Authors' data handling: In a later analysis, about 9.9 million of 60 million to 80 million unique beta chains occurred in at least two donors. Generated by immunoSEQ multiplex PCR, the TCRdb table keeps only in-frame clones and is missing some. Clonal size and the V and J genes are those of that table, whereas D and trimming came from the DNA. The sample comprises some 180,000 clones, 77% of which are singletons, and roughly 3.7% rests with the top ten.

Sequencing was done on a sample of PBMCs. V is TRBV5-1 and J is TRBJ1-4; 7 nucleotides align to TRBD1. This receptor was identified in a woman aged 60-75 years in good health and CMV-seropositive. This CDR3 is CASSTGDSTNEKLFF. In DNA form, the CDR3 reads TGCGCCAGCAGCACTGGGGACAGCACTAATGAAAAACTGTTTTTT.